This T cell receptor (beta chain) derives from a study of graft-versus-host responses after intestinal transplantation. Study-wide background: Recipients were all induced with anti-thymocyte globulin, then given tacrolimus and steroids for approximately three years. General study results and limits: Ileal or blood samples showed some GvH clones first, and such clones were also found in recipient marrow.

The V and J ends lost 2 bases and 1 base respectively, with 5 bases between them. The CDR3 length is 13 residues. Germline V lookup: CDR1 MNHNS, CDR2 SASEGT. In regard to this clone: Its antigen is still unknown.

Clones were sequenced by immunoSEQ multiplex PCR, and TCRdb holds only the in-frame ones, with some missing. The repertoire consists of 85,000 to 100,000 clones, with 86% occurring once and the leading ten covering approximately 1.5%. Here the sequenced sample was PBMCs, taken 255 days after intestinal transplant. This clonotype originated in a human patient who received an intestinal transplant, so some T cells may come from the graft donor. The chain uses TRBV6-1 and TRBJ1-1; D is uncertain. The CDR3 nucleotides read TGTGCCAGCAGTGAACATGGGAACACTGAAGCTTTCTTT. Protein sequence: CASSEHGNTEAFF.